Given below is one TCR beta chain in context. This specimen belongs to a study of TIL therapy for anti-PD-1-resistant metastatic lung cancer. The CDR3 contains 15 residues. Germline CDR1 and CDR2: MDHEN and SYDVKM. V trimming: 5 bases; J trimming: 2 bases; junction bases outside the gene matches: 5. Sequencing used immunoSEQ v3. Profiled with immunoSEQ multiplex PCR; TCRdb holds only in-frame clones, not every one. The sample includes roughly 92,000 clones, about three fifths of them seen just once. Time point given: pre-treatment sample, taken before nivolumab and TIL therapy. Tumor tissue came from excised metastases, mostly pleural nodules or supraclavicular lymph nodes.

This rearrangement joins TRBV28 to TRBJ1-5, with 8 positions matching TRBD1. This specimen consisted of tumor tissue, obtained at baseline. The clonotype comes from a person between 25 and 79 years old with non-small cell lung cancer. The CDR3 sequence: CASSQGARRNQPQHF. CDR3 in DNA: TGTGCCAGCAGTCAGGGGGCTCGGCGCAATCAGCCCCAGCATTTT.